The following is a TCR beta chain sequence with its context. Its target is unknown. This sample was taken from a study of shared clonotypes between healthy human individuals. Broader study findings: All-four-donor shared clonotypes had higher generation probabilities than non-shared clonotypes did.

The CDR3 covers 16 residues. Per the germline V gene, CDR1 is SGHRS and CDR2 is YFSETQ. J was trimmed by 1 base and V by 2 bases; bases with no gene match: 7. The data were produced by immunoSEQ multiplex PCR, yet TCRdb's version contains in-frame clones alone and is incomplete. The table records under 1,900,000 clones, just under 99% of them present only once. The specimen was naive CD4+ T cells sorted from blood. Subset meaning: CD45RA+ positively selected. V gene TRBV5-1 combines with J gene TRBJ2-7; 9 bases agree with TRBD2. The receptor comes from a man aged 30 to 39 in good health. For the CDR3, the DNA is TGCGCCAGCAGCTTAGGCTCGACTAGCGGATCCTACGAGCAGTACTTC. Its translation is CASSLGSTSGSYEQYF. The full variable domain, in which reference TRBV5-1 and TRBJ2-7 provide the parts outside the CDR3, is KAGVTQTPRYLIKTRGQQVTLSCSPISGHRSVSWYQQTPGQGLQFLFEYFSETQRNKGNFPGRFSGRQFSNSRSEMNVSTLELGDSALYLCASSLGSTSGSYEQYFGPGTRLTVT.